This T cell receptor (beta chain) is from a study of healthy donors' naive CD4 and CD8 T cells. General study points: CDR3 charge plus V and J genes appeared to account for about 13% of CD4/CD8 variance.

As for this clonotype: Its antigen is not known.

CD4+CD8-CD45RO-CD45RA+ cells were naive CD4+; CD8+CD4-CD45RA+CD27bright cells were naive CD8+. Each TCR library used approximately 500 ng of total RNA and a linear amplification protocol. In TCRdb, the reads were re-called with MiXCR into one record per CDR3 protein. Of roughly 200,000 distinct CDR3 sequences listed, over 60% are singletons. V was clipped by 5 bases and J by 0 bases, with 10 bases between them. The CDR3 loop spans 14 amino acids. Germline V gene lookup returns CDR1 MNHEY and CDR2 SMNVEV (reference sequence). The sequence was collected from a pool of human donors in good health; the sample pools cells from several healthy donors. V usage is TRBV27 and J usage is TRBJ1-1; D unclear. The sample comprised naive CD4+ and CD8+ T cells sorted from blood, pooled from several donors. In nucleotides, the CDR3 is TGTGCCAGCAGTCACGGACGGATGAACACTGAAGCTTTCTTT. This gives the protein CASSHGRMNTEAFF.